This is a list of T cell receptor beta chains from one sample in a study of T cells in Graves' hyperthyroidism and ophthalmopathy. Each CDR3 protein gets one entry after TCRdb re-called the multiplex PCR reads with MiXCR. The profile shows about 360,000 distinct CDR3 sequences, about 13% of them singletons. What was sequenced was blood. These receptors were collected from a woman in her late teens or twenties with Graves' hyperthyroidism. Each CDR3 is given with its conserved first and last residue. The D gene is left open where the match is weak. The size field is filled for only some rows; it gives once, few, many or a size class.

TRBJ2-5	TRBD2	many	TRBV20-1	CSALTGGGAKTQYF	TGCAGTGCTTTGACTGGCGGGGGGGCGAAGACCCAGTACTTC
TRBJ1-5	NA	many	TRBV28	CASSLFVRVRDNSNQPQHF	TGTGCCAGCAGTTTATTCGTACGGGTGAGAGATAATAGCAATCAGCCCCAGCATTTT
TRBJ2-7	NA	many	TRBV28	CATSRSSGATYEQYF	TGTGCCACAAGCCGCTCCTCCGGGGCAACCTACGAGCAGTACTTC
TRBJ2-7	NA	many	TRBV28	CASSFGTTYEQYF	TGTGCCAGCAGTTTCGGTACTACCTACGAGCAGTACTTC
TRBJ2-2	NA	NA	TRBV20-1	CSAGDPLGETGELFF	TGCAGTGCCGGTGACCCCCTAGGGGAGACCGGGGAGCTGTTTTTT
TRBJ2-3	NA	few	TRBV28	CASSLSADRTDTQYF	TGTGCCAGCAGTTTAAGTGCAGATAGGACAGATACGCAGTATTTT
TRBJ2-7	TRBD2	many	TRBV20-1	CSVAGGSEQYF	TGCAGTGTAGCGGGAGGCTCCGAGCAGTACTTC
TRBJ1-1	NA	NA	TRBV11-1	CASSRGDGDTEAFF	TGTGCCAGCAGCAGGGGGGACGGGGACACTGAAGCTTTCTTT
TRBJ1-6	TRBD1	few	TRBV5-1	CASSSTGDYNSPLHF	TGCGCCAGCAGTTCCACAGGGGACTATAATTCACCCCTCCACTTT
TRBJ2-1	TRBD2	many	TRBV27	CASSETRTSGSWKNEQFF	TGTGCCAGCAGTGAGACGAGGACTAGCGGGAGTTGGAAAAATGAGCAGTTCTTC
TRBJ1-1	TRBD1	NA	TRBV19	CASIRTGGQSGTEAFF	TGTGCCAGTATTCGGACAGGGGGTCAGAGTGGCACTGAAGCTTTCTTT
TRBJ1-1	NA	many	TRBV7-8	CASSSTSTGWTEAFF	TGTGCCAGCAGCTCAACAAGCACAGGGTGGACTGAAGCTTTCTTT
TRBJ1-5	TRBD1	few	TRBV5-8	CASSLLGQMYQPQHF	TGTGCCAGCAGCTTGTTGGGACAGATGTATCAGCCCCAGCATTTT
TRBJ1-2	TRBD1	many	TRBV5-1	CASSFQDRAGYTF	TGCGCCAGCAGCTTCCAGGACAGGGCTGGCTACACCTTC
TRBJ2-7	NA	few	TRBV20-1	CSATARYEQYF	TGCAGTGCTACAGCTAGGTACGAGCAGTACTTC
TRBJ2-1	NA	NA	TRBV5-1	CASSLGTPGSGTGSNEQFF	TGCGCCAGCAGCTTGGGGACCCCAGGGTCGGGGACCGGGAGCAATGAGCAGTTCTTC
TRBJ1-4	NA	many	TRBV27	CASSSGFRGEKLFF	TGTGCCAGCAGTTCAGGGTTTAGAGGGGAAAAACTGTTTTTT
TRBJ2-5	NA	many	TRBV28	CASSLWGSPAQETQYF	TGTGCCAGCAGTTTATGGGGGAGCCCTGCACAAGAGACCCAGTACTTC
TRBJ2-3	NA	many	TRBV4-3	CASSQEGGGPNTDTQYF	TGCGCCAGCAGCCAAGAAGGAGGGGGCCCTAACACAGATACGCAGTATTTT
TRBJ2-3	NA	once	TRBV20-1	CSANFDSPATDTQYF	TGCAGTGCTAACTTCGACTCCCCGGCGACAGATACGCAGTATTTT
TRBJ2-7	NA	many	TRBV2	CASSATAGAGEQYF	TGTGCCAGCAGTGCTACGGCTGGGGCGGGTGAGCAGTACTTC
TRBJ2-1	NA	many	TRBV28	CASSPWTGRGNEQFF	TGTGCCAGCAGTCCCTGGACAGGGAGGGGCAATGAGCAGTTCTTC
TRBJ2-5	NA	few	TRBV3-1	CASSQEGAGVGNF	TGTGCCAGCAGCCAAGAGGGAGCAGGGGTTGGGAACTTC
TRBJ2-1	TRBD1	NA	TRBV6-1	CASSRTRVTGINEQFF	TGTGCCAGCAGCCGAACACGGGTGACAGGGATCAATGAGCAGTTCTTC
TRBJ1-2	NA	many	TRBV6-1	CASSPRGILGYTF	TGTGCCAGCAGTCCTCGAGGGATCCTGGGCTACACCTTC
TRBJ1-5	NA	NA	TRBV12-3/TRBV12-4	CASSEGGKPQHF	TGTGCCAGCAGTGAAGGAGGGAAGCCCCAGCATTTT
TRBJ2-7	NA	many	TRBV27	CASSFYATYEQYF	TGTGCCAGCAGTTTCTACGCTACCTACGAGCAGTACTTC
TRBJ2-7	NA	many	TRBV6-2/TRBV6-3	CASSKTRRPGYEQYF	TGTGCCAGCAGCAAGACTCGACGTCCTGGCTACGAGCAGTACTTC
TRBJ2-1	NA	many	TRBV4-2	CASSQVYVSSYNEQFF	TGTGCCAGCAGCCAAGTATACGTGAGCTCCTACAATGAGCAGTTCTTC